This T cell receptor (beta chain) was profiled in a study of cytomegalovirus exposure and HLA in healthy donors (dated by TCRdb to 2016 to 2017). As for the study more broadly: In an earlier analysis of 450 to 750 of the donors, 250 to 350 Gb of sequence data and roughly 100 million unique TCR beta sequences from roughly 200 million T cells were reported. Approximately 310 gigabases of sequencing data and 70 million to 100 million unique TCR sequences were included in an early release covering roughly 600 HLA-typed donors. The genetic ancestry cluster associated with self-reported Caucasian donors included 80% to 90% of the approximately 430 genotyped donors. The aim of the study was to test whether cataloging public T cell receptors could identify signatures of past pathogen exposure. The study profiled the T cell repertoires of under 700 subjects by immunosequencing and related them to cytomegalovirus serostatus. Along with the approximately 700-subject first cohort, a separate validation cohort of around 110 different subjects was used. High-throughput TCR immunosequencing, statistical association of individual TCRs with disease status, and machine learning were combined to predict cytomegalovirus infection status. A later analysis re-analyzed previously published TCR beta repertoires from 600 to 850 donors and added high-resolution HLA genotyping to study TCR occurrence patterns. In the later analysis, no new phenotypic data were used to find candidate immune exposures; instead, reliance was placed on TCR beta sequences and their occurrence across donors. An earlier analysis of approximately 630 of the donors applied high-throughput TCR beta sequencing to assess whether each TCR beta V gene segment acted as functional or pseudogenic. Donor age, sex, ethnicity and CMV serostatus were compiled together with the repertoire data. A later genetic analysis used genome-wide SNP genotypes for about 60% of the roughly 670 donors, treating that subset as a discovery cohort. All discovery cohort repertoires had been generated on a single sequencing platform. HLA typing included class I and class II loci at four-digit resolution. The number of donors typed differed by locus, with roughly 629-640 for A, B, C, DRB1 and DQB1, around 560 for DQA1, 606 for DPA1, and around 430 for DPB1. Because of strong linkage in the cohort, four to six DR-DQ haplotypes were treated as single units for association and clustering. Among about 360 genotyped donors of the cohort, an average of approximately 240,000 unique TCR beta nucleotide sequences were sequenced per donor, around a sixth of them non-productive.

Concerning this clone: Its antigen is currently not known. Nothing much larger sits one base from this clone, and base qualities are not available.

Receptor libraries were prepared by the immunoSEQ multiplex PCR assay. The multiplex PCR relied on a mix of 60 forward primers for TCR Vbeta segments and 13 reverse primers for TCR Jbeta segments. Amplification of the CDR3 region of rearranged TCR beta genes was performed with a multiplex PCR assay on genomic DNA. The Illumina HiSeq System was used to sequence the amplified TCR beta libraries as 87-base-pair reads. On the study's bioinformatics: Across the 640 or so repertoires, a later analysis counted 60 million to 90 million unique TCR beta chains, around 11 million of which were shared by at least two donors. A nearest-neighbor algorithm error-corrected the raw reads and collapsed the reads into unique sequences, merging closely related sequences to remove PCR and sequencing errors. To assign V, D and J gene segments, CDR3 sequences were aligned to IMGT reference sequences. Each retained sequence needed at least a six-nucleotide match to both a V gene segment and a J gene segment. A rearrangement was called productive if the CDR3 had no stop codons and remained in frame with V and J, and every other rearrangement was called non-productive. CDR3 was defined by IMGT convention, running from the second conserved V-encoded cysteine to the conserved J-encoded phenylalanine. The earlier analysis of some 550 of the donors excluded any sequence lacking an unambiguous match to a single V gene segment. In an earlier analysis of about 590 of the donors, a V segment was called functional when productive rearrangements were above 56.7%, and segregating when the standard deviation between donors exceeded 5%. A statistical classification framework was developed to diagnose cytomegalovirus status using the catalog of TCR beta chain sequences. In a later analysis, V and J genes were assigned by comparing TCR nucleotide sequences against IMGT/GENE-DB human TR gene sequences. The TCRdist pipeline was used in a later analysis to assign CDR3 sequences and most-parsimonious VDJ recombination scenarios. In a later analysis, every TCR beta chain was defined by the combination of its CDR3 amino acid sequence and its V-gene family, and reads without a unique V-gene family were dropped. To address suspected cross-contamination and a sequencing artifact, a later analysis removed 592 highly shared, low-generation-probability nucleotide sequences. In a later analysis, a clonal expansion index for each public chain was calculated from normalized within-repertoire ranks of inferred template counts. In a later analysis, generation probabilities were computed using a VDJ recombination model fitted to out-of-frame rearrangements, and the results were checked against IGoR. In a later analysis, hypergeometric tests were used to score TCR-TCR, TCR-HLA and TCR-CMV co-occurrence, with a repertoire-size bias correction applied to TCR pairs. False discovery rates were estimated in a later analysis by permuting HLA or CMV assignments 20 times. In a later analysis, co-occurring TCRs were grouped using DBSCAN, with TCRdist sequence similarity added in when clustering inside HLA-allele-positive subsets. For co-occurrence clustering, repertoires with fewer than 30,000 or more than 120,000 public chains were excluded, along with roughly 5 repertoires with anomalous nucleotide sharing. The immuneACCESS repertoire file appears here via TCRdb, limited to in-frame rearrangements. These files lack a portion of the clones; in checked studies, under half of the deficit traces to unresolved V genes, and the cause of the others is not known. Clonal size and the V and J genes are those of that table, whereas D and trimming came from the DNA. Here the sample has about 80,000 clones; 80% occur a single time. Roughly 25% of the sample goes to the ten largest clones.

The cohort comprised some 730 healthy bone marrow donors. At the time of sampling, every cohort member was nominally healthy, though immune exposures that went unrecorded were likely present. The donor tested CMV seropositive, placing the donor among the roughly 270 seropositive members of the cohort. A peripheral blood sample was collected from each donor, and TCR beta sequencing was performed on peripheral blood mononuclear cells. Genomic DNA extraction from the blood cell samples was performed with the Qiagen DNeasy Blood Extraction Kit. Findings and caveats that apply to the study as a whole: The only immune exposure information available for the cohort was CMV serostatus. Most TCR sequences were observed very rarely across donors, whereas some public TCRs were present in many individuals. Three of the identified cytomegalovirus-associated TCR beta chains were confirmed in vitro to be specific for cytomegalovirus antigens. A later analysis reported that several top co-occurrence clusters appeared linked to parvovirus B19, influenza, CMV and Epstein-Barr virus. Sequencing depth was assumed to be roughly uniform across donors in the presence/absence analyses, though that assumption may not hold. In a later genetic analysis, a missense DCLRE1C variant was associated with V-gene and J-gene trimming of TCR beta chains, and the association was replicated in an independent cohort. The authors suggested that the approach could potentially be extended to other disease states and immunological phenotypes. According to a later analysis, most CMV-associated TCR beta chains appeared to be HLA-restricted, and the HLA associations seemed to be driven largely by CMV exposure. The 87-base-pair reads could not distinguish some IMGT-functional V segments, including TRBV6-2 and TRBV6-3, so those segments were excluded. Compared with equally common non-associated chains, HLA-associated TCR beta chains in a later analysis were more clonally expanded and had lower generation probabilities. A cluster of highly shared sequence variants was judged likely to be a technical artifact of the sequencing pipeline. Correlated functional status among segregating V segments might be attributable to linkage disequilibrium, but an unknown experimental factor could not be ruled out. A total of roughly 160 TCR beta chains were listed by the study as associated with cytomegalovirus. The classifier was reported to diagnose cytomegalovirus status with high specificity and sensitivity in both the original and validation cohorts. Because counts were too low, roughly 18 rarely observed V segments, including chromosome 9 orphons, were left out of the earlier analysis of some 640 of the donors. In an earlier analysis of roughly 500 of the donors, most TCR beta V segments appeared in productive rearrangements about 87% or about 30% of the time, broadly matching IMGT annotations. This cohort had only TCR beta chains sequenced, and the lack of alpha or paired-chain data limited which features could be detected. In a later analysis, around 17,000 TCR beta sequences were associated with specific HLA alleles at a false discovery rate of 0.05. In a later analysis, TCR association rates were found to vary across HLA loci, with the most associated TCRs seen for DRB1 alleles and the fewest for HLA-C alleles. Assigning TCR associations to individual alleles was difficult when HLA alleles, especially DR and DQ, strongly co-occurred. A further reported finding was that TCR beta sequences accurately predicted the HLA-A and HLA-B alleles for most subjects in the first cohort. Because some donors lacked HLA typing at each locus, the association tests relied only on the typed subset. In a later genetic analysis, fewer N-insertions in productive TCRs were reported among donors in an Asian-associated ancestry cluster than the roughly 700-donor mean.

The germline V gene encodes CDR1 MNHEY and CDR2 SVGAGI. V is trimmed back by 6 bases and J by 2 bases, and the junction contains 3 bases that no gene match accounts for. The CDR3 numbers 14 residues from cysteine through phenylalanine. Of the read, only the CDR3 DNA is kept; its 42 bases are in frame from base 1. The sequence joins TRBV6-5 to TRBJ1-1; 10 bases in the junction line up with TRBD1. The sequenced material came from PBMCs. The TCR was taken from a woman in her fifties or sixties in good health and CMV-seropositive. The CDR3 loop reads CASSMTGGNTEAFF. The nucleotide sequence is TGTGCCAGCAGCATGACAGGGGGCAACACTGAAGCTTTCTTT.